The 18 T cell receptor beta chains reported below all come from one sample, sequenced in a study of cytomegalovirus exposure and HLA in healthy donors. Some clones are missing from TCRdb's copy, which holds only in-frame ones; the method was immunoSEQ multiplex PCR. The table lists 150,000 or so clones, about 86% of them singletons. Source material: PBMCs. These receptors all come from a human donor in good health.

The J gene is TRBJ1-5, the V gene TRBV15, with TRBD1 matching 7 bases. The V gene end was trimmed by 1 base and the J gene end by 7 bases; junction bases not matched to a gene: 10. Looked up from germline, CDR1 is LNHNV and CDR2 is YYDKDF (reference sequence). CDR3 size: 16 residues. The CDR3 nucleotides read TGTGCCACCAGCAGAGCTATTGGGCAGGGGGGACAGCCCCAGCATTTT. It is translated as CATSRAIGQGGQPQHF. Using reference TRBV15 and TRBJ1-5 for the parts outside the CDR3, the full variable domain is DAMVIQNPRYQVTQFGKPVTLSCSQTLNHNVMYWYQQKSSQAPKLLFHYYDKDFNNEADTPDNFQSRRPNTSFCFLDIRSPGLGDTAMYLCATSRAIGQGGQPQHFGDGTRLSIL.

This rearrangement joins TRBV5-4 to TRBJ1-4; TRBD1 agrees at 7 bases. J lost 7 bases, V lost 4 bases, and 7 bases had no gene match. This CDR3 is built from 14 residues. From germline, CDR1 is SGHNT and CDR2 YYREEE (reference sequence). The CDR3 sequence: CASSQWDSREKLFF. CDR3 DNA: TGTGCCAGCAGCCAGTGGGACAGTCGTGAAAAACTGTTTTTT. The full variable domain, in which reference TRBV5-4 and TRBJ1-4 provide the parts outside the CDR3, is ETGVTQSPTHLIKTRGQQVTLRCSSQSGHNTVSWYQQALGQGPQFIFQYYREEENGRGNFPPRFSGLQFPNYSSELNVNALELDDSALYLCASSQWDSREKLFFGSGTQLSVL.

This chain uses TRBV28 with TRBJ1-5, with TRBD1 matching 10 bases. CDR1 is MDHEN, CDR2 SYDVKM, per germline. Trimming cost V 4 bases and J 6 bases; bases outside gene matches: 3. This CDR3 comprises 14 residues. The CDR3 reads CASSSTGGGQPQHF. CDR3 DNA sequence: TGTGCCAGCAGTTCGACAGGGGGCGGTCAGCCCCAGCATTTT.

This chain links TRBV7-8 with TRBJ2-5, with D tentatively TRBD2 (7 bases). Trimming shortened V by 9 bases and J by 4 bases, and 21 bases separated the two germline ends. The length of the CDR3 is 15 residues. CDR1 is SGHVS and CDR2 is FQNEAQ in the germline V gene. CDR3 amino acids: CASGWSRGGSETQYF. The CDR3 DNA sequence: TGTGCCAGTGGATGGTCCAGGGGAGGGTCAGAGACCCAGTACTTC.

The chain combines TRBV5-1 with TRBJ2-3; D is uncertain. The CDR3 runs to 14 residues. V was clipped by 2 bases and J by 0 bases, with 7 bases between them. Germline loops: CDR1 SGHRS, CDR2 YFSETQ. As DNA, the CDR3 is TGCGCCAGCAGCTTAATCACTAGCACAGATACGCAGTATTTT. Translation gives CASSLITSTDTQYF.

V usage is TRBV5-6 and J usage is TRBJ1-4; TRBD1 might be the D (6 bases). Germline V gives CDR1 SGHDT, CDR2 YYEEEE. CDR3 length: 14 amino acids. Trimming stripped 3 bases from V and 7 bases from J, with 13 bases between. The CDR3 DNA reads as TGTGCCAGCAGCTACGGGACAAAAAGTGAAAAACTGTTTTTT. It is translated as CASSYGTKSEKLFF.

The V call is TRBV5-8, the J call TRBJ2-2; 9 nucleotides match TRBD1. This CDR3 region has 16 residues. The germline CDR1 and CDR2 sequences are SGHTS and YDEGEE. The V segment lost 1 base and the J segment 8 bases; nucleotides outside the gene matches: 9. The CDR3 DNA is TGTGCCAGCAGCTTGCGGGACAGGGTCATGCTGGGGGAGCTGTTTTTT. The encoded protein is CASSLRDRVMLGELFF.

This chain connects TRBV7-2 to TRBJ1-1; no clear D. CDR1 SGHTA and CDR2 FQGNSA come from the germline V gene. This CDR3 is 12 amino acids long. V was clipped by 3 bases and J by 11 bases, with 13 bases between them. The CDR3 bases are TGTGCCAGCAGCTTCGGAGGAGGGTCCGCTTTCTTT. This translates into CASSFGGGSAFF.

This chain uses TRBV5-4 with TRBJ2-1, with 13 nucleotides matching TRBD2. Trimming removed 6 bases from V and 3 bases from J; junction bases left unmatched: 12. This CDR3 contains 18 residues. Germline V gene data show CDR1 as SGHNT and CDR2 as YYREEE (reference sequence). The CDR3 loop is CASNRGLAGNQGYNEQFF. Here the CDR3 DNA reads TGTGCCAGCAACAGGGGACTAGCGGGAAACCAAGGCTACAATGAGCAGTTCTTC.

The V gene is TRBV7-9, the J gene TRBJ1-2, with TRBD1 matching over 7 bases. This CDR3 is 15 amino acids long. Germline CDR1 reads SEHNR; CDR2 reads FQNEAQ (reference sequence). The junction had 6 bases not matched to a gene; V was cut back by 5 bases and J by 0 bases. The CDR3 here is CASSARDRANYGYTF. As DNA, the CDR3 is TGTGCCAGCAGCGCCCGGGACAGAGCTAACTATGGCTACACCTTC. The whole variable domain, remainder taken from reference TRBV7-9 and TRBJ1-2, is DTGVSQNPRHKITKRGQNVTFRCDPISEHNRLYWYRQTLGQGPEFLTYFQNEAQLEKSRLLSDRFSAERPKGSFSTLEIQRTEQGDSAMYLCASSARDRANYGYTFGSGTRLTVV.

The V gene is TRBV5-6, the J gene TRBJ1-3; D remains unclear. CDR3 length: 16 amino acids. CDR1 is SGHDT, CDR2 YYEEEE, per germline. Trimming shortened V by 4 bases and J by 2 bases, and 16 bases separated the two germline ends. The DNA for the CDR3 is TGTGCCAGCAGCCCGATACACAGTTCGACTGGAAACACCATATATTTT. Translated: CASSPIHSSTGNTIYF.

This clone was picked up a small number of times. This sequence joins TRBV7-9 and TRBJ1-3; no definite D call. V was cut by 6 bases and J by 0 bases, with 12 bases left in between. CDR1 and CDR2 (germline): SEHNR, FQNEAQ (reference sequence). This CDR3 region has 15 residues. The CDR3 DNA follows: TGTGCCAGCAGTACGAGAACTTCCTCTGGAAACACCATATATTTT. It codes for CASSTRTSSGNTIYF.

The table lists this clone with a count of one. The CDR3 DNA follows: TGTGCCAGCTCACCACCCAGGGGATTCTACAATGAGCAGTTCTTC. It encodes CASSPPRGFYNEQFF. The chain couples TRBV18 to TRBJ2-1, with a weak D call TRBD1 (6 bases). Germline V gene data show CDR1 as KGHSH and CDR2 as LQKENI. The CDR3 loop spans 15 amino acids. V was clipped by 0 bases and J by 3 bases, with 9 bases between them.

The chain uses TRBV29-1 and TRBJ1-4; D possibly corresponds to TRBD1 (5 bases). Trimming cost V 6 bases and J 5 bases, with 13 bases left between them. The germline V gene encodes CDR1 SQVTM and CDR2 ANQGSEA. The length of the CDR3 is 13 residues. CDR3 sequence reads: CSVRRQSNEKLFF. CDR3 coding DNA: TGCAGCGTGCGACGACAGTCAAATGAAAAACTGTTTTTT.

This sequence joins TRBV6-1 and TRBJ2-7; 10 positions match TRBD1. The trim removed 5 bases at V and 3 bases at J, leaving 4 bases unmatched. CDR3 length: 14 amino acids. In germline, CDR1 is MNHNS, CDR2 SASEGT. The CDR3 nucleotides read TGTGCCAGCAGTAGAGGGACAGGGGACTACGAGCAGTACTTC. It is translated as CASSRGTGDYEQYF.

This chain links TRBV9 with TRBJ2-1, with TRBD2 identical over 8 bases. This CDR3 is built from 15 residues. V gave up 3 bases and J gave up 7 bases; unmatched junction bases: 9. The germline gives CDR1 SGDLS, CDR2 YYNGEE. CDR3 in amino acids: CASSAWGLAGNEQFF. CDR3 coding DNA: TGTGCCAGCAGCGCCTGGGGGTTAGCGGGGAATGAGCAGTTCTTC. Combining the CDR3 with reference TRBV9 and TRBJ2-1 gives the whole variable domain DSGVTQTPKHLITATGQRVTLRCSPRSGDLSVYWYQQSLDQGLQFLIQYYNGEERAKGNILERFSAQQFPDLHSELNLSSLELGDSALYFCASSAWGLAGNEQFFGPGTRLTVL.

This chain connects TRBV7-2 to TRBJ1-2; 8 nucleotides agree with TRBD1. Germline trimming cut 1 base from V and 2 bases from J; bases unmatched to any gene: 0. The germline V gene has CDR1 SGHTA and CDR2 FQGNSA. The CDR3 is 14 residues long. CDR3 protein: CASSLGQGNYGYTF. As DNA, the CDR3 is TGTGCCAGCAGCTTAGGACAGGGGAACTATGGCTACACCTTC. The full variable domain, its missing parts supplied by reference TRBV7-2 and TRBJ1-2, is GAGVSQSPSNKVTEKGKDVELRCDPISGHTALYWYRQSLGQGLEFLIYFQGNSAPDKSGLPSDRFSAERTGGSVSTLTIQRTQQEDSAVYLCASSLGQGNYGYTFGSGTRLTVV.

This chain joins TRBV7-8 and TRBJ1-2; 7 bases match TRBD1. J was trimmed by 10 bases and V by 5 bases; bases with no gene match: 7. Germline-derived CDR1 and CDR2 are SGHVS and FQNEAQ. This CDR3 spans 12 amino acids. The CDR3 reads CASSVRTGAYTF. Here the CDR3 DNA reads TGTGCCAGCAGCGTACGAACAGGGGCCTACACCTTC.